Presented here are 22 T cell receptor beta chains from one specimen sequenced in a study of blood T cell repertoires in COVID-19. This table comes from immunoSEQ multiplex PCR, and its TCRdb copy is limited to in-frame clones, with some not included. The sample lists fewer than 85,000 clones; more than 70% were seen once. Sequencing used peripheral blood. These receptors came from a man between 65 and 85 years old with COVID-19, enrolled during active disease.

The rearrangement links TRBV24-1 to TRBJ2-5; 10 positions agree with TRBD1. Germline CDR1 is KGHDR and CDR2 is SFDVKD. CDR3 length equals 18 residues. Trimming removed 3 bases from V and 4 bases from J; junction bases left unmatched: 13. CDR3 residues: CATSDHRRTGGEGETQYF. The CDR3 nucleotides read TGTGCCACCAGTGATCACCGACGGACAGGGGGAGAAGGAGAGACCCAGTACTTC.

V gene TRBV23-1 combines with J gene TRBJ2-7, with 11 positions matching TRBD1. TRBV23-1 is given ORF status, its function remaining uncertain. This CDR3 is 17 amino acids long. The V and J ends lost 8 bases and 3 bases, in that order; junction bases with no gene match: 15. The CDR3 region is CASEPGQGVKTDYEQYF. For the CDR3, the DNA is TGCGCCAGCGAACCGGGACAGGGGGTAAAGACGGACTACGAGCAGTACTTC.

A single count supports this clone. The CDR3 loop reads CASNSQDRAYNEQFF. The CDR3 DNA reads as TGCGCCAGCAATAGTCAGGACAGGGCCTACAATGAGCAGTTCTTC. The chain is built from TRBV5-1 and TRBJ2-1; 8 positions match TRBD1. V shed 6 bases, J shed 2 bases, and the junction held 7 bases outside the gene matches. The CDR3 runs 15 residues. Germline V gives CDR1 SGHRS, CDR2 YFSETQ.

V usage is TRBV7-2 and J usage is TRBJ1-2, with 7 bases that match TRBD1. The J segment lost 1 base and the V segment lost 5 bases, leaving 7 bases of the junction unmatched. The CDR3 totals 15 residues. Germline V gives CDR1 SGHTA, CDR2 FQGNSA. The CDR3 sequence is CASSNRQGGNYGYTF. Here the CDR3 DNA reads TGTGCCAGCAGCAACCGACAGGGCGGTAACTATGGCTACACCTTC.

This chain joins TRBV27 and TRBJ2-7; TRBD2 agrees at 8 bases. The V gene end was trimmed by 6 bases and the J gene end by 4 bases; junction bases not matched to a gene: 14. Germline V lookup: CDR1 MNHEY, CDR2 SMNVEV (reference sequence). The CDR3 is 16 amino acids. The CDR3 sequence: CASSQMPGLEGYEQYF. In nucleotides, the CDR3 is TGTGCCAGCAGCCAAATGCCGGGACTAGAAGGATACGAGCAGTACTTC.

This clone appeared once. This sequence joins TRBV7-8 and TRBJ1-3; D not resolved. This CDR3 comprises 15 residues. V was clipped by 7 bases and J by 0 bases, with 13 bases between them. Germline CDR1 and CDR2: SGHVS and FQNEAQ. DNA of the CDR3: TGTGCCAGCATCGAGGGTCCTCTCTCTGGAAACACCATATATTTT. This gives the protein CASIEGPLSGNTIYF.

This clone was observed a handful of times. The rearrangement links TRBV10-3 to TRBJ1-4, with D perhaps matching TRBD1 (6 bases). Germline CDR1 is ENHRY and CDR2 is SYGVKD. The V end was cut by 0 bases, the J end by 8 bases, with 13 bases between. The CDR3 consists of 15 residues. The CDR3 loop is CAISESGTSGEKLFF. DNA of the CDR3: TGTGCCATCAGTGAGTCCGGGACATCTGGGGAAAAACTGTTTTTT.

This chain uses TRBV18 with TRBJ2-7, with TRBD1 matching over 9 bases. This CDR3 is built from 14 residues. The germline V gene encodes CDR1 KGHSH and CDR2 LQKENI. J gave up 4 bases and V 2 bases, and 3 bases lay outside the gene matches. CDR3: CASSPTGQGYEQYF. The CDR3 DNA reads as TGTGCCAGCTCACCAACCGGACAGGGGTACGAGCAGTACTTC.

The CDR3 region has the DNA TGTGCCAGCAGCCCCATTTCCGGGAGTAACAATGAGCAGTTCTTC. Protein: CASSPISGSNNEQFF. The chain recombines TRBV11-3 with TRBJ2-1; a possible D gene is TRBD2 (6 bases). Germline values: CDR1 SGHNT, CDR2 YENEEA. V shed 5 bases and J shed 5 bases, with 16 bases lying between them. CDR3 length: 15 amino acids. Drawing the rest from reference TRBV11-3 and TRBJ2-1, the complete variable domain is EAGVVQSPRYKIIEKKQPVAFWCNPISGHNTLYWYLQNLGQGPELLIRYENEEAVDDSQLPKDRFSAERLKGVDSTLKIQPAELGDSAVYLCASSPISGSNNEQFFGPGTRLTVL.

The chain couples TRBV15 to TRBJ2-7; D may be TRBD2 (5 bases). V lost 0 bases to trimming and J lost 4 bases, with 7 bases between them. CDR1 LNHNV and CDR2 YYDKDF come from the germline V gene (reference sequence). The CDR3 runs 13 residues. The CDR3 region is CATSRDEGYEQYF. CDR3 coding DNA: TGTGCCACCAGCAGAGATGAGGGTTACGAGCAGTACTTC.

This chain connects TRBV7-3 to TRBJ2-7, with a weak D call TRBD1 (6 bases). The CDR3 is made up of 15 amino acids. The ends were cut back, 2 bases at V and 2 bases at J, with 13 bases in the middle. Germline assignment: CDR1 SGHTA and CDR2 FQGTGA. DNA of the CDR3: TGTGCCAGCAGCTTAGGGGCAGGGGAACCCTACGAGCAGTACTTC. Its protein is CASSLGAGEPYEQYF.

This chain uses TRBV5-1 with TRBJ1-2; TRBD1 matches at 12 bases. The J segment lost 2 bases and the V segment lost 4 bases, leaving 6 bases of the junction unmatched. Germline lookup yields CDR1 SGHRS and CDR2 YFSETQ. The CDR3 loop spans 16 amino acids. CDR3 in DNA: TGCGCCAGCAGCCGGGACAGGGGGCTAGGCAACTATGGCTACACCTTC. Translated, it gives CASSRDRGLGNYGYTF.

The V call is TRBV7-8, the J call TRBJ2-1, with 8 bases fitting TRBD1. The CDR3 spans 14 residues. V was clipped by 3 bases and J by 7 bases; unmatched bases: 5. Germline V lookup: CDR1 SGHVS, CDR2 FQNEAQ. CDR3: CASSLRTGFNEQFF. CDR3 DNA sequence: TGTGCCAGCAGCTTGAGGACAGGGTTTAATGAGCAGTTCTTC.

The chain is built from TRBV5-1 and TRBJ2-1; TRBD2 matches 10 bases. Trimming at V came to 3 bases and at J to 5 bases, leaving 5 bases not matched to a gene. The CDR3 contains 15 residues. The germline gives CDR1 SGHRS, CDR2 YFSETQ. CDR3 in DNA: TGCGCCAGCAGCTCACTCGGGACTAGCGACAATGAGCAGTTCTTC. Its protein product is CASSSLGTSDNEQFF.

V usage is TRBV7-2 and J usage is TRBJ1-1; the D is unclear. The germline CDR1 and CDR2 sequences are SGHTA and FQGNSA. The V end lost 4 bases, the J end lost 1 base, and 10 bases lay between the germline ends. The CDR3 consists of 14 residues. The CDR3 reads CASSWTVGNTEAFF. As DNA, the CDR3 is TGTGCCAGCAGCTGGACTGTTGGGAACACTGAAGCTTTCTTT.

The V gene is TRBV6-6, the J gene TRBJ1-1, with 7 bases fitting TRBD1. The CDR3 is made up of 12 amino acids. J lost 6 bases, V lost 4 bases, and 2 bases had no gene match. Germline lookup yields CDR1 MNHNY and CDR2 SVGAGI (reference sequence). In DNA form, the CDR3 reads TGTGCCAGCAGTTGGGGGACAGCTGAAGCTTTCTTT. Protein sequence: CASSWGTAEAFF.

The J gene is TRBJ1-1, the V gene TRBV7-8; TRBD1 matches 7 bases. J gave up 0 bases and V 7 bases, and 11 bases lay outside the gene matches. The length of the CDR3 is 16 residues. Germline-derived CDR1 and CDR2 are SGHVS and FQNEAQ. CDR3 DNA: TGTGCCAGCAAGACAGGGATATTGGCCGTGAACACTGAAGCTTTCTTT. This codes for CASKTGILAVNTEAFF.

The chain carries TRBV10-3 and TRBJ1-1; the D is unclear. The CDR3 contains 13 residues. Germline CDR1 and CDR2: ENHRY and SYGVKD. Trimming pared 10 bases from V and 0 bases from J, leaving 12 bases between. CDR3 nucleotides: TGTGCCAGCGAGAGGGATCTGAACACTGAAGCTTTCTTT. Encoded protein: CASERDLNTEAFF.

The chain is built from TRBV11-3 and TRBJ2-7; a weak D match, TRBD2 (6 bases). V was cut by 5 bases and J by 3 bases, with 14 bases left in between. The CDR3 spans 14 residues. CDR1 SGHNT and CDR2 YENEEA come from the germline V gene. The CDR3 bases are TGTGCCAGCAGCCCATCCGGAGGGTTCTACGAGCAGTACTTC. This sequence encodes CASSPSGGFYEQYF.

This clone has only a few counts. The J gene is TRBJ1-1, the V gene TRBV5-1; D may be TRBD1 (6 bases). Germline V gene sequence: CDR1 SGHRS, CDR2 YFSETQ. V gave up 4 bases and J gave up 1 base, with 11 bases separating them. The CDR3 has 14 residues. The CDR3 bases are TGCGCCAGCAGCCCCGGACAGACGAACACTGAAGCTTTCTTT. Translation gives CASSPGQTNTEAFF. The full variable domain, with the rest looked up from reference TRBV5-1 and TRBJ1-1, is KAGVTQTPRYLIKTRGQQVTLSCSPISGHRSVSWYQQTPGQGLQFLFEYFSETQRNKGNFPGRFSGRQFSNSRSEMNVSTLELGDSALYLCASSPGQTNTEAFFGQGTRLTVV.

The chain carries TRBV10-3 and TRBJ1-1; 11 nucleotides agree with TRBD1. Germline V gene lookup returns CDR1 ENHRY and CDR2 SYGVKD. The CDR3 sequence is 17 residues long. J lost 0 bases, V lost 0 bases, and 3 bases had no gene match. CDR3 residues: CAISESRDRGMNTEAFF. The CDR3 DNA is TGTGCCATCAGTGAGTCGAGGGACAGGGGGATGAACACTGAAGCTTTCTTT.

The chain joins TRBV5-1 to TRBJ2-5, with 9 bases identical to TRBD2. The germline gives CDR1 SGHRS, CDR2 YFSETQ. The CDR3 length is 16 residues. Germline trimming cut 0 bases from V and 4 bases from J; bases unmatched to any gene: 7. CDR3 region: CASSLGGSGSSETQYF. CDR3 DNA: TGCGCCAGCAGCTTGGGCGGTAGCGGGAGTTCAGAGACCCAGTACTTC.